Below, 15 T cell receptor beta chains from the same sample are listed, as sequenced in a study of cytomegalovirus exposure and HLA in healthy donors (dated by TCRdb to about 2017). Library method: the immunoSEQ multiplex PCR assay. For the multiplex PCR, a mixture combining 60 forward primers for TCR Vbeta segments and 13 reverse primers for TCR Jbeta segments was used. TCRdb mirrors the immuneACCESS table, restricted to in-frame sequences. Some clones are absent from its copies; in checked studies, under half trace to an unresolved V gene, and the reason for the others is unknown. Within this sample are roughly 140,000 clones, with over 60% of them counted one time only. The top ten hold 2.5% to 3.5% of the sample. The sample comprised PBMCs. All receptors derive from a woman under 40 in good health and CMV-seropositive.

The chain couples TRBV6-5 to TRBJ1-2, with D perhaps matching TRBD1 (6 bases). This CDR3 has 15 residues. From germline, CDR1 is MNHEY and CDR2 SVGAGI. V dropped 0 bases and J dropped 4 bases, with 12 bases sitting between them. This CDR3 is CASSYSRTASYGYTF. CDR3 nucleotides: TGTGCCAGCAGTTACTCGAGGACAGCGAGCTATGGCTACACCTTC.

V gene TRBV5-1 combines with J gene TRBJ2-5; possible D gene TRBD2, 5 bases. V was pared by 2 bases and J by 3 bases, with 17 bases between. CDR1 SGHRS and CDR2 YFSETQ come from the germline V gene. This CDR3 region has 16 residues. This CDR3 reads CASSFSPGLTEETQYF. CDR3 coding DNA: TGCGCCAGCAGCTTTTCCCCCGGACTTACAGAAGAGACCCAGTACTTC.

This clone appeared once. The chain uses TRBV19 and TRBJ2-7, with D possibly matching TRBD2 (6 bases). This CDR3 has 15 residues. Trimming cost V 6 bases and J 3 bases, with 18 bases left between them. The germline gives CDR1 LNHDA, CDR2 SQIVND (reference sequence). The CDR3 region is CASREEPGESYEQYF. The CDR3 nucleotides are TGTGCCAGTAGAGAGGAACCGGGAGAAAGCTACGAGCAGTACTTC.

This sequence joins TRBV27 and TRBJ2-4, with D unclear. Germline assignment: CDR1 MNHEY and CDR2 SMNVEV (reference sequence). The CDR3 runs 17 residues. V was cut by 2 bases and J by 0 bases, with 14 bases left in between. The DNA of the CDR3 is TGTGCCAGCAGTTTACAGGCCCCGGCACTAGCCAAAAACATTCAGTACTTC. It translates to CASSLQAPALAKNIQYF.

This rearrangement joins TRBV6-6 to TRBJ2-5, with D unclear. Germline V CDR1 and CDR2: MNHNY, SVGAGI (reference sequence). CDR3 size: 10 residues. Trimming removed 8 bases from V and 3 bases from J, with 4 bases in between. The CDR3 DNA follows: TGTGCCAGCTCCGAAGAGACCCAGTACTTC. Translated: CASSEETQYF.

The CDR3 reads CATRVGQGATYEQYF. Here the CDR3 DNA reads TGCGCCACCCGAGTCGGACAGGGAGCCACCTACGAGCAGTACTTC. The chain links TRBV10-2 to TRBJ2-7; 8 bases fit TRBD1. V lost 10 bases and J lost 2; bases outside the gene matches: 13. The germline V gene encodes CDR1 WSHSY and CDR2 SAAADI. The CDR3 covers 15 residues.

This sequence joins TRBV4-1 and TRBJ1-1, with 9 positions matching TRBD1. The CDR3 extends over 15 amino acids. Germline CDR1 reads MGHRA; CDR2 reads YSYEKL. With 6 bases clipped from V and 0 bases from J, the junction kept 5 bases outside the gene matches. In DNA form, the CDR3 reads TGCGCCAGCAGACCTACAGGGGGCGTGAACACTGAAGCTTTCTTT. Amino acid sequence: CASRPTGGVNTEAFF.

CDR3 DNA sequence: TGTGCCACCAGCAGAGATCGGGAGTCCTCTGGAAACACCATATATTTT. The encoded protein is CATSRDRESSGNTIYF. The chain couples TRBV15 to TRBJ1-3; the D is unclear. V was clipped by 0 bases and J by 0 bases, with 9 bases between them. CDR1 is LNHNV, CDR2 YYDKDF, per germline (reference sequence). The CDR3 loop spans 16 amino acids.

CDR3 in amino acids: CASIGTGRNEQFF. The CDR3 DNA sequence: TGTGCCAGCATCGGGACAGGGCGGAATGAGCAGTTCTTC. The chain links TRBV6-5 to TRBJ2-1; 9 nucleotides align to TRBD1. CDR3 length: 13 amino acids. Looked up from germline, CDR1 is MNHEY and CDR2 is SVGAGI. After removal of 7 bases from V and 7 bases from J, the junction contained 5 bases not matched to a gene.

This clone was counted only a few times. The chain combines TRBV30 with TRBJ2-3; D is unclear. Deletions cut 3 bases from V and 4 bases from J, with 8 bases between. Germline CDR1 reads GTSNPN; CDR2 reads SVGIG (reference sequence). This CDR3 has 12 residues. The CDR3 region has the DNA TGTGCCTGGAGAACAGCAGCAGATACGCAGTATTTT. Amino acids: CAWRTAADTQYF.

This chain links TRBV30 with TRBJ2-2, with 7 bases that match TRBD1. Germline loops: CDR1 GTSNPN, CDR2 SVGIG (reference sequence). V shed 3 bases and J 6 bases; nucleotides not matched to a gene: 4. The CDR3 is made up of 13 amino acids. CDR3 sequence (DNA): TGTGCCTGGAGGCGACAGGGACCCGGGGAGCTGTTTTTT. Protein product: CAWRRQGPGELFF.

The V gene is TRBV27, the J gene TRBJ1-1, with no clear D. Germline V gene sequence: CDR1 MNHEY, CDR2 SMNVEV (reference sequence). CDR3 length: 13 residues. Trimming left V 2 bases short and J 1 base short, with 5 bases between. DNA of the CDR3: TGTGCCAGCAGTTTAGCAGGGAACACTGAAGCTTTCTTT. Amino acids: CASSLAGNTEAFF.

The chain employs TRBV28 and TRBJ2-2, with 7 bases lining up with TRBD2. CDR1 and CDR2 from the germline V gene are MDHEN and SYDVKM. This CDR3 has 15 amino acids. V trimming: 4 bases; J trimming: 8 bases; junction bases outside the gene matches: 10. CDR3 nucleotides: TGTGCCAGCAGTTCCCCCTCCGGGGGGAAGGGGGAGCTGTTTTTT. Translating it yields CASSSPSGGKGELFF.

This rearrangement joins TRBV19 to TRBJ2-3; D uncertain. V was shortened by 11 bases and J by 0 bases, with 12 bases between the two germline ends. CDR3 length: 13 residues. CDR1 LNHDA and CDR2 SQIVND come from the germline V gene (reference sequence). The CDR3 sequence: CAVRGTSTDTQYF. CDR3 bases: TGTGCCGTGAGAGGCACTAGCACAGATACGCAGTATTTT.

This clone was found a few times. This sequence joins TRBV5-1 and TRBJ2-7; 12 bases align to TRBD2. Germline values: CDR1 SGHRS, CDR2 YFSETQ. With 3 bases clipped from V and 3 bases from J, the junction kept 1 base outside the gene matches. The CDR3 is 14 amino acids. The CDR3 nucleotides are TGCGCCAGCAGCTCGACTAGCGGGAGCTACGAGCAGTACTTC. As protein: CASSSTSGSYEQYF.